This entry lists 31 T cell receptor beta chains sequenced from one sample in a study of blood T cell repertoires in COVID-19. Some clones are missing from TCRdb's copy, which holds only in-frame ones; the method was immunoSEQ multiplex PCR. Of 300,000 to 400,000 clones listed, about 89% were seen once; the top ten hold just under 6.5%. Sequencing used peripheral blood. These receptors were obtained from a woman aged 50 to 60 with COVID-19, enrolled during active disease.

The chain joins TRBV27 to TRBJ2-7; 8 positions agree with TRBD2. The CDR3 is 15 amino acids. V lost 4 bases, J lost 2 bases, and 7 bases stayed unmatched. From germline, CDR1 is MNHEY and CDR2 SMNVEV (reference sequence). This CDR3 is CASSSLSSGAYEQYF. The CDR3 DNA is TGTGCCAGCAGTTCCCTGAGTAGCGGGGCCTACGAGCAGTACTTC.

The chain combines TRBV7-8 with TRBJ2-3; 8 bases are shared with TRBD2. The CDR3 consists of 19 residues. The germline V gene encodes CDR1 SGHVS and CDR2 FQNEAQ. Trimming took 5 bases from V and 0 from J; bases not matched to a gene: 16. The CDR3 loop is CASSLPGAERGTSTDTQYF. The CDR3 region has the DNA TGTGCCAGCAGCCTCCCAGGGGCGGAGCGGGGGACTAGCACAGATACGCAGTATTTT.

V is TRBV6-1 and J is TRBJ1-5; D remains unclear. The CDR3 consists of 14 residues. Deletions cut 0 bases from V and 0 bases from J, with 3 bases between. Germline V CDR1 and CDR2: MNHNS, SASEGT. The CDR3 DNA follows: TGTGCCAGCAGTGAAGCTTATAGCAATCAGCCCCAGCATTTT. It encodes CASSEAYSNQPQHF.

This rearrangement joins TRBV24-1 to TRBJ1-2; the match to TRBD1 covers 7 bases. From germline, CDR1 is KGHDR and CDR2 SFDVKD. Trimming cost V 2 bases and J 7 bases; bases outside gene matches: 6. This CDR3 comprises 14 residues. This chain's CDR3 is CATSDSGTVIGYTF. CDR3 bases: TGTGCCACCAGTGATTCCGGGACAGTGATTGGCTACACCTTC.

J is TRBJ2-7 and V is TRBV5-4; 7 bases map to TRBD2. CDR3 size: 15 residues. Germline V gene sequence: CDR1 SGHNT, CDR2 YYREEE (reference sequence). V lost 4 bases to trimming and J lost 3 bases; unmatched junction nucleotides: 10. The CDR3 spells CASSPRVGGDYEQYF. DNA for the CDR3: TGTGCCAGCAGCCCCCGCGTTGGGGGGGACTACGAGCAGTACTTC.

The gene calls are TRBV13 and TRBJ2-2; D might be TRBD2 (7 bases). The CDR3 consists of 18 residues. The V and J ends lost 5 bases and 7 bases respectively, with 26 bases between them. The germline CDR1 and CDR2 sequences are PRHDT and FYEKMQ (reference sequence). The CDR3 sequence is CASSPRGDYQTSNGELFF. As DNA, the CDR3 is TGTGCCAGCAGCCCTAGGGGGGACTACCAGACTTCTAACGGGGAGCTGTTTTTT.

The rearrangement links TRBV9 to TRBJ2-3, with no clear D. The V gene's germline CDR1 is SGDLS and CDR2 YYNGEE. Trimming stripped 0 bases from V and 1 base from J, with 12 bases between. CDR3 length: 16 residues. This CDR3 reads CASSVAAEYRTDTQYF. Here the CDR3 DNA reads TGTGCCAGCAGCGTAGCGGCGGAATACCGCACAGATACGCAGTATTTT.

The chain joins TRBV10-1 to TRBJ2-1, with D possibly matching TRBD2 (6 bases). The CDR3 totals 13 residues. Trimming pared 0 bases from V and 10 bases from J, leaving 10 bases between. The V gene's germline CDR1 is WNHNN and CDR2 SYGVQD (reference sequence). CDR3 protein: CASSESWGGEQFF. The CDR3 bases are TGCGCCAGCAGTGAGTCGTGGGGAGGCGAGCAGTTCTTC.

The genes are TRBV19 and TRBJ1-2, with D possibly matching TRBD1 (5 bases). This CDR3 has 14 residues. V was cut by 4 bases and J by 5 bases, with 14 bases left in between. Germline CDR1 LNHDA, CDR2 SQIVND (reference sequence). CDR3 DNA sequence: TGTGCCAGTAGTAGCACGGGACTCATTTATGGCTACACCTTC. It codes for CASSSTGLIYGYTF.

The chain employs TRBV18 and TRBJ1-1; 7 nucleotides line up with TRBD1. Per germline, CDR1 KGHSH and CDR2 LQKENI. The trim removed 5 bases at V and 5 bases at J, leaving 11 bases unmatched. This CDR3 contains 15 residues. CDR3 sequence (DNA): TGTGCCAGCTCATTAGCAGGGGGTATGGGGACTGAAGCTTTCTTT. It yields the protein CASSLAGGMGTEAFF.

The CDR3 sequence is CASSIQGIGYSNQPQHF. The CDR3 DNA is TGTGCCAGCAGCATACAGGGAATCGGGTATAGCAATCAGCCCCAGCATTTT. This chain links TRBV27 with TRBJ1-5; D might be TRBD1 (6 bases). The CDR3 is 17 residues long. With 6 bases removed from V and 0 bases from J, the gap between germline ends came to 18 bases. Germline V gene data show CDR1 as MNHEY and CDR2 as SMNVEV (reference sequence).

A single count supports this clone. J is TRBJ2-7 and V is TRBV3-1 (or the pseudogene TRBV3-2); D is possibly TRBD1 (6 bases). Trimming stripped 4 bases from V and 6 bases from J, with 19 bases between. The CDR3 sequence is 15 residues long. CDR1 is LGHDT, CDR2 YNNKEL, per germline (reference sequence). The CDR3 loop is CASSRIQGTYVEQYF. The CDR3 nucleotides are TGTGCCAGCAGCCGAATACAGGGTACCTACGTCGAGCAGTACTTC.

The DNA of the CDR3 is TGCGCCAGCAGTGAAGGACAGATAGGCGAAAAACTGTTTTTT. Protein product: CASSEGQIGEKLFF. The chain employs TRBV10-1 and TRBJ1-4, with D possibly matching TRBD1 (6 bases). From germline, CDR1 is WNHNN and CDR2 SYGVQD (reference sequence). V was pared by 3 bases and J by 8 bases, with 13 bases between. This CDR3 is 14 amino acids long.

The V gene is TRBV6-5, the J gene TRBJ2-7; the D gene is possibly TRBD1 (6 bases). Germline CDR1 MNHEY, CDR2 SVGAGI. This CDR3 has 15 amino acids. The germline V and J ends were trimmed by 5 bases and 4 bases, with 18 bases remaining between them. The CDR3 reads CASSTPGTPKYEQYF. As DNA, the CDR3 is TGTGCCAGCAGTACACCCGGGACACCAAAATACGAGCAGTACTTC.

The J gene is TRBJ1-5, the V gene TRBV6-1; the D gene is possibly TRBD1 (5 bases). This CDR3 contains 17 residues. CDR1 is MNHNS, CDR2 SASEGT, per germline. The germline V and J ends were trimmed by 3 bases and 1 base, with 16 bases remaining between them. Here the CDR3 DNA reads TGTGCCAGCAGTGATCCAACAGGTAGATTGAGCAATCAGCCCCAGCATTTT. Translated: CASSDPTGRLSNQPQHF.

This sequence joins TRBV5-6 and TRBJ2-1; TRBD1 is a possible D gene (5 bases). This CDR3 has 16 residues. Between the trimmed V and J ends, which lost 1 base and 0 bases, there was a span of 11 bases. Germline V gives CDR1 SGHDT, CDR2 YYEEEE. CDR3 bases: TGTGCCAGCAGCTTGACTCTAGGGGACTCCTACAATGAGCAGTTCTTC. Translation gives CASSLTLGDSYNEQFF.

This sequence joins TRBV2 and TRBJ2-3; 16 nucleotides match TRBD2. From germline, CDR1 is SNHLY and CDR2 FYNNEI. The CDR3 contains 19 residues. V was clipped by 4 bases and J by 5 bases; unmatched bases: 12. CDR3 loop: CASSGSGTSGRAYLDTQYF. Here the CDR3 DNA reads TGTGCCAGCAGTGGTTCCGGGACTAGCGGGAGGGCCTATCTAGATACGCAGTATTTT.

The chain combines TRBV4-3 with TRBJ1-3; 9 bases line up with TRBD1. From germline, CDR1 is LGHNA and CDR2 YSLEER. The CDR3 runs to 18 residues. With V trimmed by 0 bases and J by 6 bases, 12 bases remained unmatched. The CDR3 is CASSQDVYTGQGINTIYF. The CDR3 DNA is TGCGCCAGCAGCCAAGATGTCTACACGGGACAGGGCATAAACACCATATATTTT.

The chain joins TRBV5-4 to TRBJ2-7; D is uncertain. CDR3 length: 12 amino acids. V was pared by 1 base and J by 3 bases, with 5 bases between. Germline CDR1 reads SGHNT; CDR2 reads YYREEE (reference sequence). In nucleotides, the CDR3 is TGTGCCAGCAGCTTGAACTTCTACGAGCAGTACTTC. It translates to CASSLNFYEQYF.

CDR3 sequence: CASTRGQGDTEAFF. The CDR3 region has the DNA TGTGCCAGCACCCGGGGACAGGGGGACACTGAAGCTTTCTTT. This chain joins TRBV3-1 (or the pseudogene TRBV3-2) and TRBJ1-1, with TRBD1 identical over 11 bases. CDR3 length equals 14 residues. The V gene end was trimmed by 7 bases and the J gene end by 3 bases; junction bases not matched to a gene: 4. Germline assignment: CDR1 LGHDT and CDR2 YNNKEL (reference sequence).

This chain uses TRBV30 with TRBJ2-1; no clear D. The germline V gene encodes CDR1 GTSNPN and CDR2 SVGIG (reference sequence). The V gene lost 3 bases and the J gene lost 4 bases, with 16 bases spanning the gap. The CDR3 spans 15 residues. CDR3 bases: TGTGCCTGGAGGCCCACGAGGCCCCCATACAATGAGCAGTTCTTC. This codes for CAWRPTRPPYNEQFF. Looking up the rest from reference TRBV30 and TRBJ2-1 gives the full variable domain: SQTIHQWPATLVQPVGSPLSLECTVEGTSNPNLYWYRQAAGRGLQLLFYSVGIGQISSEVPQNLSASRPQDRQFILSSKKLLLSDSGFYLCAWRPTRPPYNEQFFGPGTRLTVL.

The chain carries TRBV13 and TRBJ1-1, with no clear D. The CDR3 is made up of 15 amino acids. Trimming took off 0 bases at V and 5 bases at J, with 13 bases between the two ends. Germline values: CDR1 PRHDT, CDR2 FYEKMQ (reference sequence). CDR3 sequence reads: CASSLGTVGETEAFF. DNA of the CDR3: TGTGCCAGCAGCTTAGGAACAGTTGGGGAGACTGAAGCTTTCTTT.

V is TRBV11-2 and J is TRBJ2-1, with D possibly TRBD1 on 5 matching bases. V was cut by 0 bases and J by 2 bases, with 11 bases left in between. The CDR3 totals 16 residues. CDR1 and CDR2 (germline): SGHAT, FQNNGV. CDR3 sequence: CASSLDMGRAYNEQFF. In nucleotides, the CDR3 is TGTGCCAGCAGCTTAGATATGGGCAGGGCCTACAATGAGCAGTTCTTC.

CDR3 coding DNA: TGTGCCAGTATAAGCGGGGACTCCTACAATGAGCAGTTCTTC. Its protein is CASISGDSYNEQFF. This sequence joins TRBV19 and TRBJ2-1; 7 nucleotides line up with TRBD2. This CDR3 contains 14 residues. Germline assignment: CDR1 LNHDA and CDR2 SQIVND (reference sequence). Losses at the gene ends were 7 bases for V and 0 bases for J; bases not matched to a gene: 3. Full variable domain (missing parts from reference TRBV19 and TRBJ2-1): DGGITQSPKYLFRKEGQNVTLSCEQNLNHDAMYWYRQDPGQGLRLIYYSQIVNDFQKGDIAEGYSVSREKKESFPLTVTSAQKNPTAFYLCASISGDSYNEQFFGPGTRLTVL.

CDR3 nucleotides: TGTGCCAGCACCCAATGGGCGGGGGTAAACACCGGGGAGCTGTTTTTT. It encodes CASTQWAGVNTGELFF. The rearrangement uses TRBV7-2 and TRBJ2-2; 7 nucleotides line up with TRBD2. V trimming: 7 bases; J trimming: 2 bases; junction bases outside the gene matches: 10. CDR1 and CDR2 from the germline V gene are SGHTA and FQGNSA. The CDR3 is 16 amino acids. Drawing the rest from reference TRBV7-2 and TRBJ2-2, the complete variable domain is GAGVSQSPSNKVTEKGKDVELRCDPISGHTALYWYRQSLGQGLEFLIYFQGNSAPDKSGLPSDRFSAERTGGSVSTLTIQRTQQEDSAVYLCASTQWAGVNTGELFFGEGSRLTVL.

V usage is TRBV19 and J usage is TRBJ2-7; unclear D gene. Trimming removed 3 bases from V and 6 bases from J, with 18 bases in between. The CDR3 consists of 15 residues. From germline, CDR1 is LNHDA and CDR2 SQIVND (reference sequence). The CDR3 coding sequence is TGTGCCAGTAGTATTGGGCGTAACCACATCTCCGAGCAGTACTTC. It specifies CASSIGRNHISEQYF.

This sequence joins TRBV27 and TRBJ2-5; TRBD1 aligns across 8 bases. Germline V gives CDR1 MNHEY, CDR2 SMNVEV (reference sequence). Germline trimming cut 6 bases from V and 3 bases from J; bases unmatched to any gene: 3. The CDR3 length is 13 residues. The CDR3 nucleotides read TGTGCCAGCAGATCGACAGGGGAAGAGACCCAGTACTTC. It is translated as CASRSTGEETQYF.

The chain employs TRBV24-1 and TRBJ2-2, with D perhaps TRBD2 (5 bases). Germline assignment: CDR1 KGHDR and CDR2 SFDVKD. V lost 6 bases and J lost 5, with 9 bases in between. The CDR3 consists of 13 residues. CDR3 region: CATSSPGTGELFF. In DNA form, the CDR3 reads TGTGCCACCAGTTCCCCGGGGACCGGGGAGCTGTTTTTT.

The rearrangement uses TRBV2 and TRBJ2-7; 9 nucleotides agree with TRBD1. This CDR3 spans 15 amino acids. The V and J ends lost 10 bases and 5 bases, in that order; junction bases with no gene match: 15. Germline V CDR1 and CDR2: SNHLY, FYNNEI. CDR3 DNA: TGTGCCACCACTCGAGAAGGGACAGGGATCCACGAGCAGTACTTC. It is translated as CATTREGTGIHEQYF.

This chain joins TRBV5-4 and TRBJ2-7, with TRBD2 as a possible D gene (5 bases). Germline V lookup: CDR1 SGHNT, CDR2 YYREEE (reference sequence). The V and J ends lost 5 bases and 1 base respectively, with 13 bases between them. CDR3 length: 14 residues. The CDR3 coding sequence is TGTGCCAGCAGACACGGACGGGATTCCTACGAGCAGTACTTC. It codes for CASRHGRDSYEQYF.

This clone was counted a single time. The junction departs from germline at one end; a sequencing error may be responsible. This sequence joins TRBV7-7 and TRBJ2-1; TRBD1 might be the D (5 bases). Germline V gene lookup returns CDR1 SSHAT and CDR2 FNYEAQ (reference sequence). The length of the CDR3 is 13 residues. The CDR3 sequence: CASSFNRYNEQFF. The CDR3 DNA reads TGTGCTAGCAGCTTTAACAGGTACAATGAGCAGTTCTTC.